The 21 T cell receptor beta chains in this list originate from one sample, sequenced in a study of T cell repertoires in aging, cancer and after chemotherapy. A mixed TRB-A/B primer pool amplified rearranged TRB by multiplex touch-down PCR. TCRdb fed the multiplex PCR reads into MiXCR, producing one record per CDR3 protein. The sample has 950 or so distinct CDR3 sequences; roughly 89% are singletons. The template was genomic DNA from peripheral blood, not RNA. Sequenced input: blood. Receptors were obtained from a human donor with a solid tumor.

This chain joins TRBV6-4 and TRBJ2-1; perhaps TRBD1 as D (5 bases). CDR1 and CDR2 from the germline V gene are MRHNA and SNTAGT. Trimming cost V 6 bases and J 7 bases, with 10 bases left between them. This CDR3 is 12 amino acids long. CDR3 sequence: CASSQGENEQFF. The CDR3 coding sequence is TGTGCCAGCAGCCAGGGTGAAAATGAGCAGTTCTTC.

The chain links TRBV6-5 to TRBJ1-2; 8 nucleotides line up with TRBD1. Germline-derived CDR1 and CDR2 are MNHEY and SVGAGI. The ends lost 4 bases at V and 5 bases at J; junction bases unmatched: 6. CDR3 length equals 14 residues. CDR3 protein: CASSSGQGPYGYTF. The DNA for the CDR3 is TGTGCCAGCAGTTCAGGACAGGGCCCGTATGGCTACACCTTC.

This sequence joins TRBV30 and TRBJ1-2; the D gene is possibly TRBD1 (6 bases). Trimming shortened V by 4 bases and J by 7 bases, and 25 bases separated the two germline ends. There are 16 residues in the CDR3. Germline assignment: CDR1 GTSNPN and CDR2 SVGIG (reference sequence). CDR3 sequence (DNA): TGTGCCTGGACGGGGGGGGGGGGCAGGACTACAAGTGGCTACACCTTC. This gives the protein CAWTGGGGRTTSGYTF.

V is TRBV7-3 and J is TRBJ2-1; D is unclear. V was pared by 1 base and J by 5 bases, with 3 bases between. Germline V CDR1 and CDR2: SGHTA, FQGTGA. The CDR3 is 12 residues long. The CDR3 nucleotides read TGTGCCAGCAGCTTAAGCCACAATGAGCAGTTCTTC. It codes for CASSLSHNEQFF.

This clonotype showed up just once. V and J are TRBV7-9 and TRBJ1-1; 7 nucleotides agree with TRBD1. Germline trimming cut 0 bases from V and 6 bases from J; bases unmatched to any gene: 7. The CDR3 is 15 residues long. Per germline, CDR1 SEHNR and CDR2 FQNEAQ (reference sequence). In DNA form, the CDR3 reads TGTGCCAGCAGCTTAGCAGGTATAGGGGGCTCTGAAGCTTTCTTT. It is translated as CASSLAGIGGSEAFF.

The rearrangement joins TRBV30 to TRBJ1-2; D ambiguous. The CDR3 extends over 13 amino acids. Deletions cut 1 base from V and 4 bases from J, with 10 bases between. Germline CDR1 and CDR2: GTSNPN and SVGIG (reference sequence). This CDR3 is CAWSDRGPYGYTF. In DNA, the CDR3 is TGTGCCTGGAGTGATAGAGGACCCTATGGCTACACCTTC.

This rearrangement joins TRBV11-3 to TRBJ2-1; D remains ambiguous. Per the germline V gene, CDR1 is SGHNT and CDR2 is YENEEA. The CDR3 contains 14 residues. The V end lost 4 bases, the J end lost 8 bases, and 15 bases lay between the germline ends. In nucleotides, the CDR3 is TGTGCCAGCAGCTCCTCCCCCGTCGTACATGAGCAGTTCTTC. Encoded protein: CASSSSPVVHEQFF.

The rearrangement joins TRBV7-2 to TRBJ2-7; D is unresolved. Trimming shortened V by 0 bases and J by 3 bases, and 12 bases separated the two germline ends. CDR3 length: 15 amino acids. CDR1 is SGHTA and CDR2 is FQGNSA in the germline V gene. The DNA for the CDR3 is TGTGCCAGCAGCTTAGCCCCGGAGCGCAACTACGAGCAGTACTTC. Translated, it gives CASSLAPERNYEQYF.

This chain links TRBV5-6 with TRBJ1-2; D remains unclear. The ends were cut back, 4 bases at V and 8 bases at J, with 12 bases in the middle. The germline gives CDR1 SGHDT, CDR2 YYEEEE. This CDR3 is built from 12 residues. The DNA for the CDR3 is TGTGCCAGCAGCGGGAGCTCGGGGGGCTACACCTTC. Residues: CASSGSSGGYTF.

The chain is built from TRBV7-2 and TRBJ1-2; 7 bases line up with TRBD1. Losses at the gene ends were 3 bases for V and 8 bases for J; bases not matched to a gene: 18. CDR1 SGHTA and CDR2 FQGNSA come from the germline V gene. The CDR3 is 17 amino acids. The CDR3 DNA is TGTGCCAGCAGCTTCTTTGACAGGGTCCCTTCGATCGAGGGCTACACCTTC. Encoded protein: CASSFFDRVPSIEGYTF.

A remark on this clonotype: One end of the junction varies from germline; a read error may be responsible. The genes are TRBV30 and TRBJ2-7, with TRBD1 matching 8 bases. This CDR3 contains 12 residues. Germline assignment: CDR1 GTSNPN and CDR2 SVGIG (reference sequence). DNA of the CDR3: TGTGTCTGGGCCACAGGGGGCTACGAGCAGTACTTC. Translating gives CVWATGGYEQYF.

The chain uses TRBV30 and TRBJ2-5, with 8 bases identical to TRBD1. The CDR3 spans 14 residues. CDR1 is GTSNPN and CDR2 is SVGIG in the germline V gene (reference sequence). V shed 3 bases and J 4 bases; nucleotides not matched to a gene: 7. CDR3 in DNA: TGTGCCTGGAGCGTCGGGACAGGCCGAGAGACCCAGTACTTC. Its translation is CAWSVGTGRETQYF. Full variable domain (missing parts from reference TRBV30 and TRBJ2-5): SQTIHQWPATLVQPVGSPLSLECTVEGTSNPNLYWYRQAAGRGLQLLFYSVGIGQISSEVPQNLSASRPQDRQFILSSKKLLLSDSGFYLCAWSVGTGRETQYFGPGTRLLVL.

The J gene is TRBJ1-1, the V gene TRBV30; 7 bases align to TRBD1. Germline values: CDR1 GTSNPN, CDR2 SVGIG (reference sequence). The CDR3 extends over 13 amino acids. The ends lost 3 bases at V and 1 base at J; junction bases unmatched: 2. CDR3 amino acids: CAWRDRSNTEAFF. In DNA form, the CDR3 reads TGTGCCTGGAGGGACAGGTCGAACACTGAAGCTTTCTTT. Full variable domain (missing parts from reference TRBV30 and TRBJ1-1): SQTIHQWPATLVQPVGSPLSLECTVEGTSNPNLYWYRQAAGRGLQLLFYSVGIGQISSEVPQNLSASRPQDRQFILSSKKLLLSDSGFYLCAWRDRSNTEAFFGQGTRLTVV.

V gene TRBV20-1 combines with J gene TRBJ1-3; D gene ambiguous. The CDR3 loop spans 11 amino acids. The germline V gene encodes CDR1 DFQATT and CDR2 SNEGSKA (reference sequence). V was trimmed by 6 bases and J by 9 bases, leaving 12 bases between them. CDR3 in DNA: TGCAGTGCCCGCACTGGAGGCACCATATATTTT. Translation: CSARTGGTIYF.

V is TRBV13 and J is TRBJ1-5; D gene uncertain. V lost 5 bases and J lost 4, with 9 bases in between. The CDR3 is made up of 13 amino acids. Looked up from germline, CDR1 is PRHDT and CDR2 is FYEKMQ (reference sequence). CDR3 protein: CASSRTKNQPQHF. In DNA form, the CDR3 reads TGTGCCAGCAGCCGGACGAAAAATCAGCCCCAGCATTTT.

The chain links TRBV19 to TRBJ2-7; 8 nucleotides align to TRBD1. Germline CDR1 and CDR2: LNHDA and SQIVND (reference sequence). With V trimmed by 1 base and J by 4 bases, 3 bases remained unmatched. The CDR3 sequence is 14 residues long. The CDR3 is CASSIAGQEYEQYF. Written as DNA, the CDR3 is TGTGCCAGTAGTATAGCGGGACAGGAGTACGAGCAGTACTTC.

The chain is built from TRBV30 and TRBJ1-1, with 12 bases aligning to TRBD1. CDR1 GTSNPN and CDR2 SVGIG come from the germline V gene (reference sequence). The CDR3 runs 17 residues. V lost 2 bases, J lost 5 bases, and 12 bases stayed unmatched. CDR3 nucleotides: TGTGCCTGGAGTAACCGGGACAGGGGGCGGCTACGGACTGAAGCTTTCTTT. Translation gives CAWSNRDRGRLRTEAFF.

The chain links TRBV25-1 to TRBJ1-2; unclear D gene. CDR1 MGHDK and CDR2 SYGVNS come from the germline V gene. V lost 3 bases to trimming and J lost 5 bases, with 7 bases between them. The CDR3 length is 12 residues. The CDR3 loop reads CASSDGRYGYTF. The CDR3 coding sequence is TGTGCCAGCAGTGACGGGAGGTATGGCTACACCTTC.

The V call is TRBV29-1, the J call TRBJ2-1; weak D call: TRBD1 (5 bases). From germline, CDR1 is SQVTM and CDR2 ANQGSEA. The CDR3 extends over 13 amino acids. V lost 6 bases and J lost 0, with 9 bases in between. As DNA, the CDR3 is TGCAGCGTGACAGAGACCTCCTACAATGAGCAGTTCTTC. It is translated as CSVTETSYNEQFF.

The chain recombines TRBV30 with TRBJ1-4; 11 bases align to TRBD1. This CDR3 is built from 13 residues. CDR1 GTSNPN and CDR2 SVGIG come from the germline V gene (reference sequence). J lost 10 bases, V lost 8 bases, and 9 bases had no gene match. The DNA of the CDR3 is TGTGCCGGCTGGACAGGGGGCGCGGGAAAACTGTTTTTT. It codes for CAGWTGGAGKLFF. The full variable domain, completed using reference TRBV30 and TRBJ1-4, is SQTIHQWPATLVQPVGSPLSLECTVEGTSNPNLYWYRQAAGRGLQLLFYSVGIGQISSEVPQNLSASRPQDRQFILSSKKLLLSDSGFYLCAGWTGGAGKLFFGSGTQLSVL.

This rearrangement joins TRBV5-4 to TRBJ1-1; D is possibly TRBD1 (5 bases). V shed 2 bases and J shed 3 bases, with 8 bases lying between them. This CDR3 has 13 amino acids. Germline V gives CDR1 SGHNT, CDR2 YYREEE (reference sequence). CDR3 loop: CASSFSRDTEAFF. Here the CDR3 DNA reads TGTGCCAGCAGCTTTAGCAGGGACACTGAAGCTTTCTTT. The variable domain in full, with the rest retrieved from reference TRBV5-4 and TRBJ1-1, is ETGVTQSPTHLIKTRGQQVTLRCSSQSGHNTVSWYQQALGQGPQFIFQYYREEENGRGNFPPRFSGLQFPNYSSELNVNALELDDSALYLCASSFSRDTEAFFGQGTRLTVV.